The subject of this entry is one TCR beta chain. The PCR contained 60 Vbeta and 13 Jbeta primers. Generated by immunoSEQ multiplex PCR, the TCRdb table keeps only in-frame clones and is missing some. The table has approximately 120,000 clones, about 80% seen once; the top ten hold over 2.5%. This entry comes from a study of cytomegalovirus exposure and HLA in healthy donors. Germline V gene sequence: CDR1 MNHNS, CDR2 SASEGT. The CDR3 spans 15 residues. With V trimmed by 2 bases and J by 4 bases, 6 bases remained unmatched. Material for sequencing was PBMCs. This receptor was taken from a woman between 45 and 65 years old in good health and CMV-seronegative. The chain employs TRBV6-1 and TRBJ2-5; 8 positions agree with TRBD1. The CDR3 DNA reads as TGTGCCAGCAGTGAATCACAGGGGGTAGGAGAGACCCAGTACTTC. Protein: CASSESQGVGETQYF.